Following are 5 T cell receptor beta chains from one sample sequenced in a study of human T cells and chemical hapten exposure (TCRdb year 2021). The intended sense of this specimen's time point label: patch test 1, 2 weeks after DPC sensitization. This sample's treatment or condition label indicates: therapeutic diphenylcyclopropenone sensitization with weekly scalp DPC. Libraries came from RACE. Sequencing took place on a NextSeq 500. TCRdb passed the public sequencing reads through fastp at Q25 and MiXCR, retaining productive beta sequences. Each entry merges the rows of one CDR3 protein and shows their most common DNA and genes. This sample gives some 190,000 distinct CDR3 sequences in total; about a fifth of them show up just once. 6% to 8% of the sample rests with the top ten. This material consisted of whole blood, taken in connection with sensitization to the hapten diphenylcyclopropenone (DPC). The receptors originated from a woman in her fifties or sixties with alopecia areata. Some clones in this sample may be carry-over from other donors' samples.

This clonotype appeared a few times. Written as DNA, the CDR3 is TGCAGTGCTTCGGACAGGGGGAAGGGGTTCGGTTCACCCCTCCACTTT. Its translation: CSASDRGKGFGSPLHF. V gene TRBV20-1 combines with J gene TRBJ1-6; the match to TRBD1 covers 10 bases. This CDR3 is built from 16 residues. V gave up 5 bases and J gave up 9 bases; unmatched junction bases: 13. Per germline, CDR1 DFQATT and CDR2 SNEGSKA (reference sequence).

The chain employs TRBV25-1 and TRBJ2-7, with TRBD2 matching 7 bases. Trimming took 2 bases from V and 9 from J; bases not matched to a gene: 7. Per germline, CDR1 MGHDK and CDR2 SYGVNS. The CDR3 has 13 amino acids. The CDR3: CASSEAGGRAQYF. As DNA, the CDR3 is TGTGCCAGCAGTGAAGCGGGCGGGAGAGCGCAGTACTTC.

V usage is TRBV7-9 and J usage is TRBJ2-2; 9 bases fit TRBD1. The CDR3 sequence is 15 residues long. J gave up 6 bases and V 4 bases, and 6 bases lay outside the gene matches. Germline V gene sequence: CDR1 SEHNR, CDR2 FQNEAQ (reference sequence). Here the CDR3 DNA reads TGTGCCAGCAGCTGGGACAGGGAGTTTTCCGGGGAGCTGTTTTTT. It specifies CASSWDREFSGELFF.

This rearrangement joins TRBV7-2 to TRBJ1-1; D unclear. The CDR3 is 12 amino acids. The V gene's germline CDR1 is SGHTA and CDR2 FQGNSA. The ends were cut back, 3 bases at V and 3 bases at J, with 5 bases in the middle. Written as DNA, the CDR3 is TGTGCCAGCAGCTTGAGACACACTGAAGCTTTCTTT. Its protein product is CASSLRHTEAFF.

The chain employs TRBV5-1 and TRBJ2-2, with 9 nucleotides matching TRBD2. CDR1 is SGHRS, CDR2 YFSETQ, per germline. The J segment lost 3 bases and the V segment lost 4 bases, leaving 10 bases of the junction unmatched. CDR3 length: 17 amino acids. The CDR3 DNA is TGCGCCAGCAGCGCCCGGGGACTAGCTTTGGACACCGGGGAGCTGTTTTTT. Its translation is CASSARGLALDTGELFF.